This T cell receptor beta chain was sequenced in a study of OX40 agonist ivuxolimab in advanced cancers. Looking at the study overall: Participants, 80% to 90% male, averaged around 60 years of age, ranging from roughly 23 to 90.

Study observations and caveats: In CD8+ T cells, expanded clones were on average more numerous than in CD4+.

Comments on this clone: Its antigen is undetermined.

V lost 7 bases, J lost 5 bases, and 18 bases lay in between. CDR1 and CDR2 from the germline V gene are SNHLY and FYNNEI. The CDR3 loop spans 15 amino acids. TCRdb keeps only in-frame clones here, not all; method: immunoSEQ multiplex PCR. The table records around 32,000 clones, approximately 89% of them present only once. The chain links TRBV2 to TRBJ1-5; D is unclear. The specimen comprised CD4+ or CD8+ T cells sorted from blood, sampled in a trial of the OX40 agonist ivuxolimab. The TCR sequence derives from an adult with an advanced solid tumor such as melanoma, head and neck, liver or kidney cancer. The CDR3 region is CASTLVDGSYQPQHF. In DNA form, the CDR3 reads TGTGCCAGCACCCTCGTCGATGGTTCCTATCAGCCCCAGCATTTT.